One and the same sample provided the 30 T cell receptor beta chains below, sequenced in a study of blood T cell repertoires in COVID-19. The assay was immunoSEQ multiplex PCR, and TCRdb's table has in-frame clones only and misses some. This table has some 270,000 clones, around 82% appearing once. The sample taken for sequencing was peripheral blood. The source is a person between 65 and 80 years old with COVID-19, enrolled during active disease.

The CDR3 coding sequence is TGTGCCAGCAGCTTGGCACCAGGGCCCACAGATACGCAGTATTTT. Residues: CASSLAPGPTDTQYF. This chain links TRBV5-6 with TRBJ2-3; D possibly corresponds to TRBD1 (5 bases). The V gene lost 0 bases and the J gene lost 2 bases, with 10 bases spanning the gap. The CDR3 contains 15 residues. Per the germline V gene, CDR1 is SGHDT and CDR2 is YYEEEE.

The J gene is TRBJ2-1, the V gene TRBV6-5; D is uncertain. Germline V lookup: CDR1 MNHEY, CDR2 SVGAGI. The CDR3 contains 14 residues. V was trimmed by 11 bases and J by 4 bases, leaving 18 bases between them. The CDR3 spells CACKKSGLYNEQFF. The DNA for the CDR3 is TGTGCCTGCAAAAAGTCGGGTCTTTACAATGAGCAGTTCTTC.

This clone showed up just a few times. This chain links TRBV6-1 with TRBJ1-2; a possible D gene is TRBD1 (5 bases). The germline gives CDR1 MNHNS, CDR2 SASEGT. The ends were cut back, 2 bases at V and 5 bases at J, with 15 bases in the middle. This CDR3 contains 15 residues. The CDR3 nucleotides read TGTGCCAGCAGTGAATCGGGGGGTGCCTGGTATGGCTACACCTTC. This sequence encodes CASSESGGAWYGYTF.

This clone has just a few counts. The V and J genes are TRBV6-5 and TRBJ2-7; 13 bases map to TRBD2. Germline V gene data show CDR1 as MNHEY and CDR2 as SVGAGI. This CDR3 comprises 15 residues. Trimming took 8 bases from V and 7 from J; bases not matched to a gene: 11. This chain's CDR3 is CASHRTSGGLGEQYF. CDR3 DNA: TGTGCCAGCCACAGGACTAGCGGGGGCCTGGGTGAGCAGTACTTC.

This clone was counted a few times. This chain joins TRBV7-9 and TRBJ1-5; D gene ambiguous. V was cut by 0 bases and J by 3 bases, with 12 bases left in between. CDR3 length: 16 residues. The germline gives CDR1 SEHNR, CDR2 FQNEAQ (reference sequence). CDR3 in amino acids: CASSLAGSAFNQPQHF. The DNA for the CDR3 is TGTGCCAGCAGCTTAGCGGGTAGCGCTTTCAATCAGCCCCAGCATTTT. Full variable domain (remainder filled in from reference TRBV7-9 and TRBJ1-5): DTGVSQNPRHKITKRGQNVTFRCDPISEHNRLYWYRQTLGQGPEFLTYFQNEAQLEKSRLLSDRFSAERPKGSFSTLEIQRTEQGDSAMYLCASSLAGSAFNQPQHFGDGTRLSIL.

CDR3 DNA sequence: TGTGCCAGCAGTTCAAAGACCCAGTACTTC. This sequence encodes CASSSKTQYF. The V and J genes are TRBV6-2 or TRBV6-3 and TRBJ2-5; D call uncertain. The CDR3 runs to 10 residues. Germline-derived CDR1 and CDR2 are MNHEY and SVGEGT. Trimming removed 4 bases from V and 6 bases from J, with 3 bases in between.

The chain couples TRBV6-5 to TRBJ2-2; D is uncertain. This CDR3 has 13 residues. Per germline, CDR1 MNHEY and CDR2 SVGAGI. The germline V and J ends were trimmed by 2 bases and 5 bases, with 6 bases remaining between them. CDR3 coding DNA: TGTGCCAGCAGTTACCCCGGGACCGGGGAGCTGTTTTTT. Translated: CASSYPGTGELFF.

The chain links TRBV19 to TRBJ2-7; a weak D match, TRBD2 (5 bases). The CDR3 spans 15 residues. From germline, CDR1 is LNHDA and CDR2 SQIVND (reference sequence). V dropped 3 bases and J dropped 4 bases, with 16 bases sitting between them. CDR3 sequence: CASSIFYSSEYEQYF. The CDR3 nucleotides read TGTGCCAGTAGTATCTTTTATAGTAGCGAATACGAGCAGTACTTC.

The chain combines TRBV2 with TRBJ2-1; D possibly corresponds to TRBD2 (6 bases). The CDR3 has 12 residues. Between the trimmed V and J ends, which lost 9 bases and 3 bases, there was a span of 9 bases. The germline V gene has CDR1 SNHLY and CDR2 FYNNEI. The CDR3 DNA reads as TGTGCCAGTTCGACTAGCTACAATGAGCAGTTCTTC. Amino acid sequence: CASSTSYNEQFF.

This clone was recorded at least ten times. The J gene is TRBJ1-2, the V gene TRBV6-4, with D possibly matching TRBD1 (6 bases). The V end lost 8 bases, the J end lost 7 bases, and 20 bases lay between the germline ends. Germline loops: CDR1 MRHNA, CDR2 SNTAGT. CDR3 size: 14 residues. This chain's CDR3 is CASGHRAQGCGYTF. In DNA, the CDR3 is TGTGCCAGCGGGCACAGGGCACAGGGTTGTGGCTACACCTTC.

The DNA for the CDR3 is TGTGCTTGGACAGGAGCCAACGTCCTGACTTTC. Protein sequence: CAWTGANVLTF. The chain recombines TRBV19 with TRBJ2-6; TRBD1 agrees at 7 bases. Germline V lookup: CDR1 LNHDA, CDR2 SQIVND (reference sequence). The CDR3 totals 11 residues.

The chain is built from TRBV28 and TRBJ1-6, with no clear D. This CDR3 spans 10 amino acids. The V gene lost 3 bases and the J gene lost 14 bases, with 5 bases spanning the gap. CDR1 and CDR2 from the germline V gene are MDHEN and SYDVKM. The CDR3 region has the DNA TGTGCCAGCAGTTTGGGCACCCTCCACTTT. Its protein is CASSLGTLHF.

This rearrangement joins TRBV2 to TRBJ1-4, with 7 nucleotides matching TRBD1. Per germline, CDR1 SNHLY and CDR2 FYNNEI. With 6 bases clipped from V and 2 bases from J, the junction kept 3 bases outside the gene matches. This CDR3 has 14 residues. This CDR3 reads CASRRDSTNEKLFF. In DNA form, the CDR3 reads TGTGCCAGCAGAAGGGACAGTACTAATGAAAAACTGTTTTTT.

The chain uses TRBV10-3 and TRBJ2-1, with TRBD2 matching 14 bases. There are 13 residues in the CDR3. V dropped 6 bases and J dropped 8; count of bases not matched to a gene: 0. Germline V lookup: CDR1 ENHRY, CDR2 SYGVKD. DNA of the CDR3: TGTGCCATCAGGGGACTAGCGGGAGATGAGCAGTTCTTC. As protein: CAIRGLAGDEQFF.

This clone was seen only a few times. The V and J genes are TRBV10-3 and TRBJ2-7; maybe TRBD2 (6 bases). The germline V gene has CDR1 ENHRY and CDR2 SYGVKD. The V end lost 3 bases, the J end lost 1 base, and 13 bases lay between the germline ends. The CDR3 length is 15 residues. The DNA of the CDR3 is TGTGCCATCAGTGACCCAGCGGGTCTATCCTACGAGCAGTACTTC. Translated, it gives CAISDPAGLSYEQYF.

The table lists this clone with a few counts. V usage is TRBV5-1 and J usage is TRBJ1-4, with 8 bases identical to TRBD1. The CDR3 spans 16 residues. The J segment lost 10 bases and the V segment lost 0 bases, leaving 11 bases of the junction unmatched. Germline-derived CDR1 and CDR2 are SGHRS and YFSETQ. CDR3 in DNA: TGCGCCAGCAGCTTGGACGGACAGGGTAGCAACGGAAAACTGTTTTTT. It specifies CASSLDGQGSNGKLFF.

V is TRBV7-6 and J is TRBJ2-1, with 10 bases lining up with TRBD2. The CDR3 sequence is 15 residues long. Germline lookup yields CDR1 SGHVS and CDR2 FNYEAQ. With 6 bases clipped from V and 3 bases from J, the junction kept 5 bases outside the gene matches. The CDR3: CASRSGTSVYNEQFF. CDR3 sequence (DNA): TGTGCCAGCAGGTCCGGGACTAGCGTCTACAATGAGCAGTTCTTC.

The rearrangement joins TRBV30 to TRBJ1-1, with a weak D call TRBD1 (6 bases). The V gene lost 1 base and the J gene lost 4 bases, with 16 bases spanning the gap. Per germline, CDR1 GTSNPN and CDR2 SVGIG (reference sequence). The CDR3 has 15 amino acids. For the CDR3, the DNA is TGTGCCTGGAGTGCACAGGGTGGGTTCTTCACTGAAGCTTTCTTT. Amino acids: CAWSAQGGFFTEAFF. The full variable domain, its missing parts supplied by reference TRBV30 and TRBJ1-1, is SQTIHQWPATLVQPVGSPLSLECTVEGTSNPNLYWYRQAAGRGLQLLFYSVGIGQISSEVPQNLSASRPQDRQFILSSKKLLLSDSGFYLCAWSAQGGFFTEAFFGQGTRLTVV.

The genes are TRBV4-2 and TRBJ2-7; the match to TRBD1 covers 9 bases. The CDR3 length is 17 residues. Germline V gene lookup returns CDR1 LGHNA and CDR2 YNFKEQ. Trimming took 1 base from V and 3 from J; bases not matched to a gene: 10. Here the CDR3 DNA reads TGTGCCAGCAGCCAAGTCGCCGGGACAGGGACTTTCTACGAGCAGTACTTC. It codes for CASSQVAGTGTFYEQYF.

The chain uses TRBV28 and TRBJ2-3, with a possible D match to TRBD2 (5 bases). Trimming removed 7 bases from V and 1 base from J, with 12 bases in between. The CDR3 totals 14 residues. CDR1 and CDR2 (germline): MDHEN, SYDVKM. CDR3 in DNA: TGTGCCAGCACCAAAATTAGCGGCACAGATACGCAGTATTTT. It encodes CASTKISGTDTQYF.

V and J are TRBV7-9 and TRBJ2-3; 12 bases match TRBD2. The J segment lost 2 bases and the V segment lost 3 bases, leaving 3 bases of the junction unmatched. Germline CDR1 is SEHNR and CDR2 is FQNEAQ (reference sequence). The CDR3 runs 16 residues. The CDR3 region is CASSFGTSGPTDTQYF. CDR3 in DNA: TGTGCCAGCAGCTTCGGGACTAGCGGGCCCACAGATACGCAGTATTTT.

The chain couples TRBV12-3 or TRBV12-4 to TRBJ1-2, with D possibly TRBD1 on 5 matching bases. This CDR3 spans 11 amino acids. The CDR3 nucleotides are TGTGCTCAGAACAGGTTTAATGGCTACACCTTC. It is translated as CAQNRFNGYTF.

This clone was detected only once. V is TRBV9 and J is TRBJ1-3; D remains unclear. With 0 bases removed from V and 4 bases from J, the gap between germline ends came to 11 bases. The CDR3 contains 15 residues. Germline V CDR1 and CDR2: SGDLS, YYNGEE. CDR3 residues: CASSVDGGNGNTIYF. The CDR3 DNA sequence: TGTGCCAGCAGCGTAGACGGAGGGAACGGAAACACCATATATTTT.

The chain uses TRBV7-3 and TRBJ1-1, with TRBD1 matching over 7 bases. CDR1 and CDR2 (germline): SGHTA, FQGTGA. This CDR3 has 15 residues. V was clipped by 4 bases and J by 1 base; unmatched bases: 6. In nucleotides, the CDR3 is TGTGCCAGCAGCTCCCGACAGGGAGAGAACACTGAAGCTTTCTTT. It is translated as CASSSRQGENTEAFF.

This chain's CDR3 is CASSVGEAGLYEQYF. DNA of the CDR3: TGTGCCAGCAGCGTAGGCGAGGCAGGGTTGTACGAGCAGTACTTC. This chain joins TRBV9 and TRBJ2-7, with D possibly matching TRBD1 (5 bases). Germline V lookup: CDR1 SGDLS, CDR2 YYNGEE. The CDR3 contains 15 residues. V shed 0 bases and J shed 4 bases, with 14 bases lying between them.

This rearrangement joins TRBV5-1 to TRBJ2-6; 9 bases agree with TRBD1. In germline, CDR1 is SGHRS, CDR2 YFSETQ. This CDR3 region has 17 residues. J gave up 0 bases and V 3 bases, and 4 bases lay outside the gene matches. This CDR3 is CASSSGTGPSGANVLTF. The DNA of the CDR3 is TGCGCCAGCAGCTCCGGGACAGGGCCCTCTGGGGCCAACGTCCTGACTTTC.

The gene calls are TRBV2 and TRBJ1-5; the match to TRBD1 covers 7 bases. Germline CDR1 and CDR2: SNHLY and FYNNEI. After removal of 6 bases from V and 6 bases from J, the junction contained 2 bases not matched to a gene. The CDR3 has 12 amino acids. The CDR3 reads CASRRTGQPQHF. CDR3 DNA: TGTGCCAGCAGGAGGACAGGTCAGCCCCAGCATTTT.

This chain joins TRBV7-8 and TRBJ1-4; 7 nucleotides agree with TRBD1. The CDR3 runs 19 residues. Germline assignment: CDR1 SGHVS and CDR2 FQNEAQ. With V trimmed by 5 bases and J by 3 bases, 18 bases remained unmatched. CDR3 amino acids: CASSPPPSIQGTANEKLFF. The DNA for the CDR3 is TGTGCCAGCAGCCCTCCCCCCAGTATTCAGGGGACAGCTAATGAAAAACTGTTTTTT. Full variable domain (remainder filled in from reference TRBV7-8 and TRBJ1-4): GAGVSQSPRYKVAKRGQDVALRCDPISGHVSLFWYQQALGQGPEFLTYFQNEAQLDKSGLPSDRFFAERPEGSVSTLKIQRTQQEDSAVYLCASSPPPSIQGTANEKLFFGSGTQLSVL.

The CDR3 DNA reads TGTGCCAGCAGTTTCTCGGGGGGTAGCAATCAGCCCCAGCATTTT. It translates to CASSFSGGSNQPQHF. This chain joins TRBV27 and TRBJ1-5, with a possible D match to TRBD1 (5 bases). V gave up 3 bases and J gave up 0 bases, with 9 bases separating them. CDR1 MNHEY and CDR2 SMNVEV come from the germline V gene (reference sequence). The CDR3 covers 15 residues.

The gene calls are TRBV5-1 and TRBJ2-5; tentative D call: TRBD1 (6 bases). CDR3 length: 15 residues. Germline V gene data show CDR1 as SGHRS and CDR2 as YFSETQ. V was cut by 4 bases and J by 0 bases, with 13 bases left in between. The CDR3 sequence: CASSPPGQYQETQYF. CDR3 DNA: TGCGCCAGCAGCCCCCCTGGACAGTACCAAGAGACCCAGTACTTC. The full variable domain, rest sourced from reference TRBV5-1 and TRBJ2-5, is KAGVTQTPRYLIKTRGQQVTLSCSPISGHRSVSWYQQTPGQGLQFLFEYFSETQRNKGNFPGRFSGRQFSNSRSEMNVSTLELGDSALYLCASSPPGQYQETQYFGPGTRLLVL.